Listed below are T cell receptor beta chains from one sample, sequenced in a study of cytomegalovirus exposure and HLA in healthy donors. Clones were sequenced by immunoSEQ multiplex PCR, and TCRdb holds only the in-frame ones, with some missing. The sample gives about 190,000 clones, about 69% of which show up once; about 4.8% is in the top ten. The sample taken for sequencing was PBMCs. The receptors here all came from a man aged 30 to 45 in good health and CMV-seropositive. Both conserved end residues are trimmed from each CDR3. Each record gives: V gene, D gene, J gene, CDR3 protein. The D gene is left open where the match is weak.

TRBV7-9	TRBD2	TRBJ2-3	ASSLERGDTQY
TRBV29-1	TRBD1	TRBJ1-6	SVEGGRGQGVSSYNSPLH
TRBV5-8	-	TRBJ1-5	ASSLLPGQPQH
TRBV11-2	-	TRBJ2-7	ASSWGLDVGYEQY
TRBV5-1	-	TRBJ1-1	ASRREGGRTEAF
TRBV18	-	TRBJ1-4	ASQGGRNEKLF
TRBV30	-	TRBJ1-1	AYSLGGNTEAF
TRBV7-2	-	TRBJ2-7	ASSRDWSSYEQY
TRBV6-1	-	TRBJ1-1	ASSGLGVNTEAF
TRBV2	TRBD2	TRBJ2-1	ASSPGLAGRNEQF
TRBV7-6	-	TRBJ2-2	ASSQEGSQLGELF
TRBV11-3	-	TRBJ2-6	ASSSGVGWTGANVLT
TRBV6-5	-	TRBJ1-2	ASRWGQEQNYGYT
TRBV7-8	-	TRBJ2-1	ASRRGAYNEQF
TRBV5-8	-	TRBJ2-5	ASSLGAPGYQETQY
TRBV11-2	TRBD2	TRBJ2-2	ASSWTIGTSGRRDGELF
TRBV19	-	TRBJ2-2	ASSIGQLGELF
TRBV9	-	TRBJ2-1	ASSVGTLFSSYNEQF
TRBV7-2	-	TRBJ1-5	ASSRGQNQPQH
TRBV7-9	-	TRBJ1-2	SSRPGEANYGYT
TRBV7-6	TRBD2	TRBJ2-1	ASSVTSGSSYNEQF
TRBV7-9	-	TRBJ1-3	ASSPLSGNTIY
TRBV28	TRBD2	TRBJ2-7	ASSFILRSGRAYEQY
TRBV18	TRBD1	TRBJ1-2	ASSLSNNRGPEGYT
TRBV2	TRBD1	TRBJ1-6	ASKADRGYSPLH
TRBV27	TRBD2	TRBJ2-3	ASSYSGRKDTQY
TRBV5-6	TRBD1	TRBJ1-2	ASLRAGGLLYGYT
TRBV9	-	TRBJ2-7	ASSVAGGSSYEQY
TRBV18	-	TRBJ1-1	ASSRGENTEAF
TRBV6-6	-	TRBJ2-7	ASSYPGQSYEQY
TRBV28	TRBD2	TRBJ2-7	ASSSTSGRRGTIYEQY
TRBV25-1	TRBD1	TRBJ1-1	ASGTGFGTEAF
TRBV30	-	TRBJ2-2	AYLGGVGRGTGELF
TRBV9	TRBD2	TRBJ2-3	ASSPRLARAGDTQY
TRBV15	TRBD2	TRBJ2-3	ATSNSGRAQDTQY
TRBV28	-	TRBJ2-1	AQQEGEQF
TRBV4-3	-	TRBJ2-2	ASSRTLGPGELF
TRBV5-4	-	TRBJ1-1	ASSPQTGGRSATEAF
TRBV4-3	TRBD2	TRBJ2-7	ASSQERVGAGGHEQY
TRBV18	-	TRBJ2-3	ASSPTMGGGTDTQY
TRBV5-1	-	TRBJ1-2	ASSLDRVLYGYT
TRBV27	-	TRBJ1-5	ASSRQANQPQH
TRBV7-9	-	TRBJ1-3	ASSFTKGAGNTIY
TRBV27	TRBD1	TRBJ2-1	ASSLRRDRDNEQF
TRBV6-5	-	TRBJ1-5	ASSYSYGIQPQH
TRBV7-2	TRBD2	TRBJ2-2	ASSLRTSGTSGELF
TRBV28	-	TRBJ2-7	ASSLRGVREYEQY
TRBV29-1	TRBD1	TRBJ2-1	SVRFSGTGLYNEQF
TRBV7-8	-	TRBJ2-7	ASSLGSRYYEQY
TRBV5-1	-	TRBJ1-1	ASSSGLTEAF
TRBV11-1	-	TRBJ1-1	ASSFVNTEAF
TRBV25-1	TRBD1	TRBJ2-7	ASSEFWTGATYEQY